The rows below give T cell receptor beta chains drawn from one sample of a study of OX40 agonist ivuxolimab in advanced cancers. Libraries were prepared by immunoSEQ multiplex PCR; TCRdb keeps only in-frame clonotypes and omits some of them. The profile shows over 9,500 clones, around four fifths of them singletons. The material was CD4+ or CD8+ T cells sorted from blood, obtained in a trial of the OX40 agonist ivuxolimab. The receptors originated from an adult with an advanced solid tumor such as melanoma, head and neck, liver or kidney cancer. Both conserved end residues are part of each CDR3. D genes are given only for firm matches. Clone size is not always given. Where it is, it says once, few, many or a class for expanded clones.

NA	TRBV5-6	TRBJ1-5	TRBD1	CASSAGQGNQPQHF	TGTGCCAGCAGCGCGGGACAGGGTAATCAGCCCCAGCATTTT
NA	TRBV2	TRBJ1-3	NA	CASSRGNTIYF	TGTGCCAGCAGCCGTGGAAACACCATATATTTT
NA	TRBV27	TRBJ2-7	NA	CASSLSTAAGEQYF	TGTGCCAGCAGTTTATCGACGGCGGCTGGCGAGCAGTACTTC
NA	TRBV4-2	TRBJ2-7	TRBD1	CASSQEGQGAVYEQYF	TGTGCCAGCAGCCAGGAGGGACAGGGGGCAGTCTACGAGCAGTACTTC
once	TRBV13	TRBJ1-2	NA	CASSLARQGGGNYGYTF	TGTGCCAGCAGCTTAGCGCGGCAGGGAGGGGGAAACTATGGCTACACCTTC
NA	TRBV7-9	TRBJ2-1	NA	CASSSLETVVLYNEQFF	TGTGCCAGCAGCTCGCTCGAGACCGTCGTCTTATACAATGAGCAGTTCTTC
NA	TRBV9	TRBJ2-1	NA	CASSGLRSEQFF	TGTGCCAGCAGCGGTCTAAGGAGTGAGCAGTTCTTC
NA	TRBV2	TRBJ2-7	NA	CASSLPTDVYEQYF	TGTGCCAGCAGCCTTCCCACTGACGTCTACGAGCAGTACTTC
NA	TRBV13	TRBJ2-1	NA	CASSLAGRNNEQFF	TGTGCCAGCAGCTTAGCCGGGCGGAACAATGAGCAGTTCTTC
few	TRBV5-1	TRBJ2-5	TRBD2	CASSLSGREIETQYF	TGCGCCAGCAGCTTGAGCGGGAGGGAGATAGAGACCCAGTACTTC
NA	TRBV5-1	TRBJ2-7	TRBD1	CASSTGTGGFYEQYF	TGCGCCAGCAGCACAGGGACAGGGGGTTTCTACGAGCAGTACTTC
NA	TRBV6-6	TRBJ1-1	NA	CASSSHMNTEAFF	TGTGCCAGCAGCAGTCATATGAACACTGAAGCTTTCTTT
NA	TRBV11-2	TRBJ1-1	NA	CASRSPRVWRIVNTEAFF	TGTGCCAGCAGATCCCCCCGGGTTTGGAGAATAGTCAACACTGAAGCTTTCTTT
NA	TRBV7-2	TRBJ2-5	TRBD2	CASSLLGTSGGLEETQYF	TGTGCCAGCAGCTTACTAGGGACTAGCGGGGGGTTGGAGGAGACCCAGTACTTC